This passage covers 10 T cell receptor beta chains from one sample sequenced in a study of spatial heterogeneity in lung cancer (dated by TCRdb to between 2017 and 2020). Broader findings and caveats from the paper: A correlation was observed between the number of expanded intratumoral alpha and beta TCRs and the tumor nonsynonymous mutation count.

Antigens for these TCRs are unknown. The method was 5' RACE. Sequencing took place on a NextSeq 500. TCRdb trimmed public reads at Q25 via fastp, called clones via MiXCR and kept in-frame beta chains. Each entry merges the rows of one CDR3 protein and shows their most common DNA and genes. For this sample there are several thousand distinct CDR3 sequences; approximately 12% appear just once. Approximately 9.9% of the sample lies in the top ten. The meaning of the sample's time point label: sample taken at primary tumor resection. The sequenced sample was lung tumor tissue, obtained at surgery. The receptors here all came from a male donor with early-stage non-small cell lung cancer.

This clonotype occurred many times. With the library built for alpha chains, this beta chain is off target and its frequency is not meaningful. The chain uses TRBV6-5 and TRBJ1-1; no clear D. The CDR3 runs 14 residues. The germline V and J ends were trimmed by 8 bases and 4 bases, with 17 bases remaining between them. CDR1 and CDR2 (germline): MNHEY, SVGAGI. The CDR3 is CASRKGGRITEAFF. In DNA, the CDR3 is TGTGCCAGCCGAAAGGGAGGGAGGATCACTGAAGCTTTCTTT.

This clonotype was seen many times. Found in a library prepared for alpha chains, this beta chain is an off-target read, and its abundance has little meaning. This rearrangement joins TRBV4-1 to TRBJ2-3; D perhaps matches TRBD2 (6 bases). Trimming pared 2 bases from V and 5 bases from J, leaving 20 bases between. Germline V gene lookup returns CDR1 MGHRA and CDR2 YSYEKL. CDR3 length: 17 residues. CDR3 nucleotides: TGCGCCAGCAGCCAATTGGGGGGTAGCAGGAACTTAGATACGCAGTATTTT. Protein sequence: CASSQLGGSRNLDTQYF.

This clonotype was seen ten or more times. Being off target in a library aimed at alpha chains, this beta chain has a size of little meaning. The genes are TRBV7-2 and TRBJ2-1; D call uncertain. Per germline, CDR1 SGHTA and CDR2 FQGNSA. The CDR3 consists of 13 residues. The V end was cut by 7 bases, the J end by 6 bases, with 13 bases between. The CDR3 is CASNVGGFNEQFF. DNA of the CDR3: TGTGCCAGCAACGTGGGCGGATTCAATGAGCAGTTCTTC.

This clonotype was found many times. This beta chain lies outside the target of a library built for alpha chains; its clone size means little. J is TRBJ2-3 and V is TRBV28; a weak D match, TRBD2 (5 bases). V shed 5 bases and J shed 11 bases, with 11 bases lying between them. The CDR3 is made up of 11 amino acids. Germline-derived CDR1 and CDR2 are MDHEN and SYDVKM. CDR3 DNA: TGTGCCAGCAGTCTAGCACGCCGGCAGTATTTT. Residues: CASSLARRQYF.

Remarks on this clonotype: This beta chain came through as a stray read in a library set up for alpha chains, and its size says little. The genes are TRBV20-1 and TRBJ2-5, with 9 bases that match TRBD2. CDR3 length equals 14 residues. J lost 5 bases, V lost 5 bases, and 9 bases had no gene match. CDR1 DFQATT and CDR2 SNEGSKA come from the germline V gene (reference sequence). The CDR3, as DNA: TGCAGTGCTGAGACTAGCGGAGGGGGGGAGACCCAGTACTTC. Translating gives CSAETSGGGETQYF.

Note on this clonotype: Being off target in a library aimed at alpha chains, this beta chain has a size of little meaning. The rearrangement links TRBV18 to TRBJ2-7, with D possibly TRBD2 on 6 matching bases. The V end lost 2 bases, the J end lost 3 bases, and 11 bases lay between the germline ends. CDR1 is KGHSH and CDR2 is LQKENI in the germline V gene. The CDR3 consists of 14 residues. This CDR3 reads CASSPGGVDYEQYF. In DNA form, the CDR3 reads TGTGCCAGCTCACCAGGAGGGGTCGACTACGAGCAGTACTTC. The whole variable domain, filled in from reference TRBV18 and TRBJ2-7, reads NAGVMQNPRHLVRRRGQEARLRCSPMKGHSHVYWYRQLPEEGLKFMVYLQKENIIDESGMPKERFSAEFPKEGPSILRIQQVVRGDSAAYFCASSPGGVDYEQYFGPGTRLTVT.

With respect to this clonotype: This beta chain is a stray read from a library made for alpha chains; its abundance is not meaningful. V is TRBV12-3 or TRBV12-4 and J is TRBJ2-1; TRBD1 matches at 8 bases. The CDR3 contains 15 residues. With V trimmed by 2 bases and J by 3 bases, 3 bases remained unmatched. Here the CDR3 reads CASSLRQGYYNEQFF. The CDR3 nucleotides read TGTGCCAGCAGTTTACGACAGGGGTACTACAATGAGCAGTTCTTC.

This clonotype has a count of ten or more. Being off target in a library aimed at alpha chains, this beta chain has a size of little meaning. The V call is TRBV7-8, the J call TRBJ1-5; D is undetermined. V was trimmed by 5 bases and J by 4 bases, leaving 15 bases between them. The CDR3 totals 15 residues. Germline CDR1 and CDR2: SGHVS and FQNEAQ. The CDR3 region is CASSRAADLNQPQHF. The CDR3 nucleotides read TGTGCCAGCAGCAGGGCCGCGGACCTAAATCAGCCCCAGCATTTT.

This clonotype was seen many times. Within a library made for alpha chains, this beta chain is off target, and its count is uninformative. As DNA, the CDR3 is TGTGCCAGCAGCTCAACACAGAATGAAAAACTGTTTTTT. Translation: CASSSTQNEKLFF. The chain joins TRBV7-8 to TRBJ1-4, with D hard to call. This CDR3 is built from 13 residues. CDR1 and CDR2 from the germline V gene are SGHVS and FQNEAQ. V dropped 4 bases and J dropped 5 bases, with 8 bases sitting between them. The full variable domain, with the rest looked up from reference TRBV7-8 and TRBJ1-4, is GAGVSQSPRYKVAKRGQDVALRCDPISGHVSLFWYQQALGQGPEFLTYFQNEAQLDKSGLPSDRFFAERPEGSVSTLKIQRTQQEDSAVYLCASSSTQNEKLFFGSGTQLSVL.

This clonotype was seen ten or more times. This beta chain slipped into a library made for alpha chains as a stray read, so its size is not meaningful. The chain combines TRBV5-6 with TRBJ1-4, with 10 bases lining up with TRBD1. This CDR3 has 17 residues. The junction had 10 bases not matched to a gene; V was cut back by 5 bases and J by 3 bases. Germline assignment: CDR1 SGHDT and CDR2 YYEEEE. CDR3 in DNA: TGTGCCAGCAGGCCCCGGGGGACAGGGGTTTCTAATGAAAAACTGTTTTTT. Amino acid sequence: CASRPRGTGVSNEKLFF.